A single sample is the source of the 31 T cell receptor beta chains below, sequenced in a study of cytomegalovirus exposure and HLA in healthy donors. PCR involved 60 Vbeta and 13 Jbeta primers. Using immunoSEQ multiplex PCR, the repertoire was profiled, and TCRdb retains in-frame clones only, with some absent. The sample comprises over 150,000 clones, around 63% of which are singletons, and roughly 4.1% rests with the top ten. Sequenced sample: PBMCs. Receptors were obtained from a woman aged 18-29 years in good health and CMV-seropositive.

This chain links TRBV4-2 with TRBJ2-3, with 12 bases matching TRBD2. Germline-derived CDR1 and CDR2 are LGHNA and YNFKEQ. V lost 0 bases, J lost 1 base, and 5 bases stayed unmatched. The CDR3 is 18 amino acids. The CDR3 is CASSQDASGGAGTDTQYF. As DNA, the CDR3 is TGTGCCAGCAGCCAAGATGCTAGCGGGGGGGCCGGCACAGATACGCAGTATTTT.

The rearrangement uses TRBV9 and TRBJ1-4, with D maybe TRBD1 (5 bases). The CDR3 consists of 17 residues. Trimming shortened V by 0 bases and J by 7 bases, and 19 bases separated the two germline ends. Looked up from germline, CDR1 is SGDLS and CDR2 is YYNGEE. DNA for the CDR3: TGTGCCAGCAGCGTAGCACTCATGGGGAGGGGAAGTGAAAAACTGTTTTTT. Encoded protein: CASSVALMGRGSEKLFF.

The chain links TRBV6-5 to TRBJ2-5, with TRBD2 as a possible D gene (5 bases). From germline, CDR1 is MNHEY and CDR2 SVGAGI. With 0 bases removed from V and 5 bases from J, the gap between germline ends came to 13 bases. CDR3 size: 15 residues. CDR3 nucleotides: TGTGCCAGCAGTTACTCGCGGGTACTCGGGGAGACCCAGTACTTC. Translation: CASSYSRVLGETQYF.

The chain joins TRBV9 to TRBJ2-7; perhaps TRBD1 as D (5 bases). Germline CDR1 is SGDLS and CDR2 is YYNGEE. Trimming cost V 0 bases and J 6 bases, with 10 bases left between them. The CDR3 length is 13 residues. The CDR3 DNA is TGTGCCAGCAGCGTAGCAGGGTTTAGCGAGCAGTACTTC. Protein sequence: CASSVAGFSEQYF.

The J gene is TRBJ2-7, the V gene TRBV4-1; D may be TRBD2 (6 bases). The CDR3 has 16 amino acids. Germline V lookup: CDR1 MGHRA, CDR2 YSYEKL. V lost 1 base to trimming and J lost 1 base, with 14 bases between them. The CDR3 coding sequence is TGCGCCAGCAGCCAAGGCCGCGGCGGGGCTTCCTACGAGCAGTACTTC. Protein product: CASSQGRGGASYEQYF.

The V and J genes are TRBV30 and TRBJ2-1; TRBD2 agrees at 10 bases. J lost 1 base, V lost 1 base, and 13 bases had no gene match. Germline values: CDR1 GTSNPN, CDR2 SVGIG (reference sequence). This CDR3 contains 19 residues. The CDR3 protein is CAWSGPGTSDYPSYNEQFF. CDR3 nucleotides: TGTGCCTGGAGTGGCCCGGGGACTAGCGACTACCCTTCCTACAATGAGCAGTTCTTC.

The chain combines TRBV6-6 with TRBJ1-1; D is undetermined. The CDR3 totals 15 residues. Germline V lookup: CDR1 MNHNY, CDR2 SVGAGI (reference sequence). Trimming took off 5 bases at V and 0 bases at J, with 13 bases between the two ends. In nucleotides, the CDR3 is TGTGCCAGCAGTCACCCTAGACGGCTGAACACTGAAGCTTTCTTT. Translating it yields CASSHPRRLNTEAFF.

The genes are TRBV18 and TRBJ2-7; possibly TRBD2 for D (5 bases). V was shortened by 3 bases and J by 5 bases, with 5 bases between the two germline ends. Germline V gene sequence: CDR1 KGHSH, CDR2 LQKENI. The CDR3 consists of 11 residues. CDR3 loop: CASSPGDEQYF. In DNA, the CDR3 is TGTGCCAGCTCACCCGGGGACGAGCAGTACTTC.

The V gene is TRBV5-4, the J gene TRBJ1-2; 7 bases fit TRBD1. After removal of 4 bases from V and 1 base from J, the junction contained 7 bases not matched to a gene. This CDR3 is 15 amino acids long. Germline CDR1 is SGHNT and CDR2 is YYREEE (reference sequence). CDR3 DNA sequence: TGTGCCAGCAGCGGAACACAGGGGAATAACTATGGCTACACCTTC. Protein: CASSGTQGNNYGYTF.

This chain links TRBV15 with TRBJ1-4; TRBD1 is a possible D gene (6 bases). Trimming pared 1 base from V and 1 base from J, leaving 7 bases between. CDR1 LNHNV and CDR2 YYDKDF come from the germline V gene (reference sequence). The CDR3 is 15 residues long. CDR3: CATSRGTETNEKLFF. The CDR3 DNA reads TGTGCCACCAGCAGAGGGACAGAAACTAATGAAAAACTGTTTTTT.

The chain is built from TRBV5-4 and TRBJ2-5, with TRBD1 identical over 8 bases. The CDR3 is made up of 14 amino acids. J was trimmed by 4 bases and V by 6 bases; bases with no gene match: 8. The germline V gene has CDR1 SGHNT and CDR2 YYREEE (reference sequence). CDR3 protein: CASKGQGVLETQYF. In DNA form, the CDR3 reads TGTGCCAGCAAAGGACAGGGAGTGTTAGAGACCCAGTACTTC.

Comment on this clone: The same CDR3 arises from other DNA sequences in this sample as well. DNA of the CDR3: TGTGCCAGTAGTATTGGACTAGCAGGGTACGAGCAGTACTTC. Translating gives CASSIGLAGYEQYF. The J gene is TRBJ2-7, the V gene TRBV19, with 8 bases that match TRBD2. The CDR3 consists of 14 residues. In germline, CDR1 is LNHDA, CDR2 SQIVND (reference sequence). J lost 4 bases, V lost 3 bases, and 5 bases had no gene match.

This chain links TRBV7-2 with TRBJ2-3; D is ambiguous. Germline CDR1 is SGHTA and CDR2 is FQGNSA. The length of the CDR3 is 15 residues. Trimming cost V 3 bases and J 2 bases, with 12 bases left between them. CDR3 loop: CASSFGNRYTDTQYF. CDR3 coding DNA: TGTGCCAGCAGCTTTGGCAACCGATACACAGATACGCAGTATTTT.

The chain carries TRBV19 and TRBJ2-7; 7 positions agree with TRBD2. The CDR3 sequence is 15 residues long. Germline V gene data show CDR1 as LNHDA and CDR2 as SQIVND (reference sequence). The junction had 5 bases not matched to a gene; V was cut back by 3 bases and J by 0 bases. The CDR3 sequence is CASSIGGFLSYEQYF. The CDR3, as DNA: TGTGCCAGTAGTATCGGGGGGTTTCTCTCCTACGAGCAGTACTTC. The full variable domain, rest sourced from reference TRBV19 and TRBJ2-7, is DGGITQSPKYLFRKEGQNVTLSCEQNLNHDAMYWYRQDPGQGLRLIYYSQIVNDFQKGDIAEGYSVSREKKESFPLTVTSAQKNPTAFYLCASSIGGFLSYEQYFGPGTRLTVT.

J is TRBJ2-2 and V is TRBV7-6, with D uncertain. Germline values: CDR1 SGHVS, CDR2 FNYEAQ. This CDR3 is built from 13 residues. Trimming left V 3 bases short and J 6 bases short, with 8 bases between. CDR3 in DNA: TGTGCCAGCAGCTTCGCCCAGGCCGGGGAGCTGTTTTTT. Protein sequence: CASSFAQAGELFF.

In its sample, this clone was seen a few times. The chain is built from TRBV6-5 and TRBJ1-5; 9 nucleotides align to TRBD1. Per germline, CDR1 MNHEY and CDR2 SVGAGI. CDR3 length: 14 amino acids. Trimming at V came to 5 bases and at J to 4 bases, leaving 3 bases not matched to a gene. CDR3 protein: CASSPGTGNQPQHF. In DNA form, the CDR3 reads TGTGCCAGCAGTCCCGGGACAGGGAATCAGCCCCAGCATTTT.

The J gene is TRBJ1-2, the V gene TRBV19; 8 nucleotides line up with TRBD1. The germline gives CDR1 LNHDA, CDR2 SQIVND (reference sequence). V shed 3 bases, J shed 3 bases, and the junction held 9 bases outside the gene matches. The CDR3 runs 16 residues. This chain's CDR3 is CASSIFATGDYYGYTF. DNA of the CDR3: TGTGCCAGTAGTATCTTTGCGACAGGGGACTACTATGGCTACACCTTC.

V gene TRBV9 combines with J gene TRBJ2-1, with 8 bases matching TRBD2. The germline V gene has CDR1 SGDLS and CDR2 YYNGEE. The CDR3 totals 12 residues. The V and J ends lost 7 bases and 7 bases, in that order; junction bases with no gene match: 4. CDR3 in amino acids: CASGGGGNEQFF. CDR3 nucleotide sequence: TGTGCCAGCGGGGGCGGGGGGAATGAGCAGTTCTTC.

The chain joins TRBV2 to TRBJ2-5; the D gene is possibly TRBD1 (8 bases). V was shortened by 8 bases and J by 5 bases, with 21 bases between the two germline ends. Germline values: CDR1 SNHLY, CDR2 FYNNEI. The CDR3 length is 15 residues. The CDR3 loop is CASGGGQGAWETQYF. Here the CDR3 DNA reads TGTGCCAGCGGGGGGGGGCAGGGGGCATGGGAGACCCAGTACTTC. The entire variable domain, with the rest obtained from reference TRBV2 and TRBJ2-5, is as follows: EPEVTQTPSHQVTQMGQEVILRCVPISNHLYFYWYRQILGQKVEFLVSFYNNEISEKSEIFDDQFSVERPDGSNFTLKIRSTKLEDSAMYFCASGGGQGAWETQYFGPGTRLLVL.

The CDR3 region is CATSPGTGSASYNSPLHF. In nucleotides, the CDR3 is TGTGCCACCAGCCCAGGAACAGGGTCAGCCTCCTATAATTCACCCCTCCACTTT. The V and J genes are TRBV15 and TRBJ1-6, with D possibly matching TRBD1 (6 bases). This CDR3 has 18 residues. Germline lookup yields CDR1 LNHNV and CDR2 YYDKDF (reference sequence). Trimming removed 5 bases from V and 0 bases from J, with 17 bases in between.

This clone was detected only once. The chain employs TRBV2 and TRBJ2-7, with 11 bases matching TRBD1. J lost 3 bases, V lost 5 bases, and 3 bases had no gene match. The CDR3 is 14 residues long. Germline CDR1 reads SNHLY; CDR2 reads FYNNEI. CDR3 region: CASSPDRGLYEQYF. The CDR3 bases are TGTGCCAGCAGTCCGGACAGGGGGCTCTACGAGCAGTACTTC.

This clone was picked up a small number of times. The chain recombines TRBV7-3 with TRBJ1-1; D is unresolved. CDR1 and CDR2 from the germline V gene are SGHTA and FQGTGA. This CDR3 has 14 amino acids. V lost 0 bases and J 0 bases, leaving 5 bases between the germline ends. CDR3 sequence reads: CASSLTNLNTEAFF. CDR3 sequence (DNA): TGTGCCAGCAGCTTAACCAATCTGAACACTGAAGCTTTCTTT.

The chain uses TRBV7-9 and TRBJ2-1; 10 nucleotides align to TRBD2. With 9 bases clipped from V and 4 bases from J, the junction kept 3 bases outside the gene matches. The CDR3 is 13 residues long. CDR1 is SEHNR, CDR2 FQNEAQ, per germline (reference sequence). Here the CDR3 reads CASGLADYNEQFF. The CDR3 DNA is TGTGCCAGTGGACTAGCGGATTACAATGAGCAGTTCTTC.

The chain uses TRBV30 and TRBJ1-1; TRBD1 is a possible D gene (6 bases). Germline V gives CDR1 GTSNPN, CDR2 SVGIG (reference sequence). The CDR3 length is 14 residues. Trimming shortened V by 5 bases and J by 0 bases, and 13 bases separated the two germline ends. The CDR3 region is CAWSYRVLNTEAFF. The CDR3, as DNA: TGTGCCTGGTCCTACAGGGTTCTGAACACTGAAGCTTTCTTT.

The rearrangement uses TRBV18 and TRBJ1-2; possible D gene TRBD1, 6 bases. With 5 bases removed from V and 7 bases from J, the gap between germline ends came to 17 bases. The CDR3 spans 14 residues. Germline loops: CDR1 KGHSH, CDR2 LQKENI. The CDR3 is CASSAQGNAGGYTF. The CDR3 nucleotides read TGTGCCAGCTCAGCACAGGGAAATGCGGGTGGCTACACCTTC.

The chain combines TRBV30 with TRBJ2-5, with D maybe TRBD2 (7 bases). Germline-derived CDR1 and CDR2 are GTSNPN and SVGIG (reference sequence). The length of the CDR3 is 14 residues. V lost 7 bases and J lost 1, with 16 bases in between. The CDR3 loop reads CASVRRGPQETQYF. CDR3 sequence (DNA): TGTGCCTCCGTGAGGCGGGGGCCCCAAGAGACCCAGTACTTC. The full variable domain, rest sourced from reference TRBV30 and TRBJ2-5, is SQTIHQWPATLVQPVGSPLSLECTVEGTSNPNLYWYRQAAGRGLQLLFYSVGIGQISSEVPQNLSASRPQDRQFILSSKKLLLSDSGFYLCASVRRGPQETQYFGPGTRLLVL.

The chain combines TRBV7-6 with TRBJ1-2; TRBD1 matches 10 bases. The length of the CDR3 is 15 residues. V trimming: 5 bases; J trimming: 6 bases; junction bases outside the gene matches: 9. In germline, CDR1 is SGHVS, CDR2 FNYEAQ. The CDR3 is CASSPYGQGGNGYTF. The CDR3 coding sequence is TGTGCCAGCAGCCCATACGGACAGGGGGGTAATGGCTACACCTTC.

The CDR3 loop reads CASSLWTSGPPYEQYF. As DNA, the CDR3 is TGTGCCAGCAGCCTATGGACTAGCGGGCCCCCCTACGAGCAGTACTTC. V is TRBV7-2 and J is TRBJ2-7; 11 nucleotides agree with TRBD2. CDR3 size: 16 residues. Per the germline V gene, CDR1 is SGHTA and CDR2 is FQGNSA. V trimming: 5 bases; J trimming: 2 bases; junction bases outside the gene matches: 8.

V is TRBV7-9 and J is TRBJ1-4; possibly TRBD1 for D (5 bases). The CDR3 length is 16 residues. Germline lookup yields CDR1 SEHNR and CDR2 FQNEAQ (reference sequence). V gave up 5 bases and J gave up 3 bases, with 16 bases separating them. CDR3 sequence (DNA): TGTGCCAGCAGCCTCTTTGGGGCCCCGGCTAATGAAAAACTGTTTTTT. Protein product: CASSLFGAPANEKLFF.

The genes are TRBV5-6 and TRBJ1-3; the D gene is possibly TRBD1 (6 bases). The V and J ends lost 4 bases and 0 bases respectively, with 8 bases between them. Per germline, CDR1 SGHDT and CDR2 YYEEEE. The CDR3 sequence is 14 residues long. The CDR3 region is CASSIRGSGNTIYF. The CDR3 DNA reads TGTGCCAGCAGCATCAGGGGCTCTGGAAACACCATATATTTT.

This clone has just a few counts. The chain combines TRBV9 with TRBJ2-7; 7 positions match TRBD1. From germline, CDR1 is SGDLS and CDR2 YYNGEE. The V segment lost 4 bases and the J segment 3 bases; nucleotides outside the gene matches: 7. The CDR3 contains 14 residues. CDR3 in DNA: TGTGCCAGCAGCTCCGGGACAGCAAACTACGAGCAGTACTTC. Encoded protein: CASSSGTANYEQYF.